This paragraph reports one T cell receptor (beta chain). Its antigen is currently unknown. This sample stems from a study of OX40 agonist ivuxolimab in advanced cancers. Study-wide context: Enrolled patients in dose escalation had cancers that were hepatocellular carcinoma, melanoma, renal cell or head and neck cancer. Study conclusions and caveats: The investigators did not determine what antigen specificity the expanded peripheral T cells had.

Method: immunoSEQ multiplex PCR; TCRdb's copy keeps in-frame clones and lacks some. The repertoire holds tens of thousands of clones, with around 83% as singletons. Systemic immunosuppression or autoimmune disease history was grounds to exclude patients. Trimming took 1 base from V and 0 from J, leaving 9 bases between them. From germline, CDR1 is MNHNS and CDR2 SASEGT. This CDR3 has 15 residues. Here the sequenced sample was CD4+ or CD8+ T cells sorted from blood, taken in a trial of the OX40 agonist ivuxolimab. The source of this sequence is an adult with an advanced solid tumor such as melanoma, head and neck, liver or kidney cancer. This sequence joins TRBV6-1 and TRBJ1-2; D call uncertain. The CDR3 DNA reads as TGTGCCAGCAGTGAAGTTTCAGGATCTAACTATGGCTACACCTTC. It codes for CASSEVSGSNYGYTF.